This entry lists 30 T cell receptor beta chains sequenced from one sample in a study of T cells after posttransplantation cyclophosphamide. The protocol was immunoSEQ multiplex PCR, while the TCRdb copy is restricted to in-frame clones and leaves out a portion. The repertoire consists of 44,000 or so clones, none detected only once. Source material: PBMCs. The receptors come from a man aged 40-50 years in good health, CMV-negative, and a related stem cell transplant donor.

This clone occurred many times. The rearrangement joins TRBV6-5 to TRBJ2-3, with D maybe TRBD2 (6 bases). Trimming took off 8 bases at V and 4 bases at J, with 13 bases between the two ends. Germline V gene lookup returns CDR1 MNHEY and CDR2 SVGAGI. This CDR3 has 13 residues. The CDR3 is CASGGGGPDTQYF. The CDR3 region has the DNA TGTGCCAGCGGAGGAGGAGGGCCAGATACGCAGTATTTT.

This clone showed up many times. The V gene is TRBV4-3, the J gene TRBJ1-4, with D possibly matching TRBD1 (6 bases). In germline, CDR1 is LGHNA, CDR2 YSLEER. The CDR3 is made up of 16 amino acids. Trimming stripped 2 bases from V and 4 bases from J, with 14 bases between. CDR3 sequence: CASSQIHRAINEKLFF. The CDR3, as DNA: TGCGCCAGCAGCCAAATACACAGGGCCATTAATGAAAAACTGTTTTTT.

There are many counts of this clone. CDR3: CASSLGRNEQFF. The CDR3 nucleotides are TGCGCCAGCAGCTTGGGCAGGAATGAGCAGTTCTTC. The chain couples TRBV5-1 to TRBJ2-1; D not certain. Germline V gives CDR1 SGHRS, CDR2 YFSETQ. V was clipped by 0 bases and J by 7 bases, with 5 bases between them. The CDR3 extends over 12 amino acids.

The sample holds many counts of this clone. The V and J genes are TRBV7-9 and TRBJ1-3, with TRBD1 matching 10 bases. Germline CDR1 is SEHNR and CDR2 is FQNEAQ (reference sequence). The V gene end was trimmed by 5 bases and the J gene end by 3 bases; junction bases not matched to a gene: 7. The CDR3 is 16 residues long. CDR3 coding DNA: TGTGCCAGCAGCCCCCGGACAGGGGGGATTGGAAACACCATATATTTT. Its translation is CASSPRTGGIGNTIYF.

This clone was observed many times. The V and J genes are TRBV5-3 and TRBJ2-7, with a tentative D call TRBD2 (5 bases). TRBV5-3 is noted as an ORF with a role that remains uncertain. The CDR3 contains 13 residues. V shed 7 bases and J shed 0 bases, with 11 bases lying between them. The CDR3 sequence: CARWLEGSYEQYF. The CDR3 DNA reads TGTGCCAGATGGCTCGAGGGCTCCTACGAGCAGTACTTC.

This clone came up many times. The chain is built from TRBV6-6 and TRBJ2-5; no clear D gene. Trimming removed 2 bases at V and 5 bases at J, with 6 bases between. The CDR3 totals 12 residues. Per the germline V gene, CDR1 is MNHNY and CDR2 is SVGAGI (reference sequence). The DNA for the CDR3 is TGTGCCAGCAGTTACACGGAGGAGACCCAGTACTTC. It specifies CASSYTEETQYF.

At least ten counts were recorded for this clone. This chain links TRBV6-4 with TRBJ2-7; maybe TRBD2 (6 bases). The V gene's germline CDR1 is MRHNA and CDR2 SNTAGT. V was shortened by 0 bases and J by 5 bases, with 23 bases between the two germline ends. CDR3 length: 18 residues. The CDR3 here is CASSDSGGGAGFSHEQYF. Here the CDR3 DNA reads TGTGCCAGCAGTGACTCGGGGGGTGGGGCCGGATTTTCCCACGAGCAGTACTTC.

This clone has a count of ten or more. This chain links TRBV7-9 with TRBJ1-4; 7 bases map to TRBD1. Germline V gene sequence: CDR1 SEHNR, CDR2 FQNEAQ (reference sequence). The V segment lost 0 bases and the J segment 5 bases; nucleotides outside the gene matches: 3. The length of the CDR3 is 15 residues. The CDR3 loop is CASSLAGQHNEKLFF. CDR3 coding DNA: TGTGCCAGCAGCTTAGCGGGACAGCACAATGAAAAACTGTTTTTT.

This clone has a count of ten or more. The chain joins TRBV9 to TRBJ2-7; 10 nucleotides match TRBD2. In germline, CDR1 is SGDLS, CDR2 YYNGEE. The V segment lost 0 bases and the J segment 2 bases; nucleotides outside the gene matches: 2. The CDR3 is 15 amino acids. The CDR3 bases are TGTGCCAGCAGCGTAGGACTAGCGGGTACCTACGAGCAGTACTTC. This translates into CASSVGLAGTYEQYF.

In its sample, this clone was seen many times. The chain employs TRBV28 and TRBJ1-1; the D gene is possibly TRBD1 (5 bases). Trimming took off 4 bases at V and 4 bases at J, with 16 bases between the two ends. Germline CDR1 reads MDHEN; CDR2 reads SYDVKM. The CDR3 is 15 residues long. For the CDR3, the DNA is TGTGCCAGCAGTTCCCTAATGGGGCTGGGCACTGAAGCTTTCTTT. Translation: CASSSLMGLGTEAFF.

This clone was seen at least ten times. The CDR3 spells CASSLSTSGANVLTF. Here the CDR3 DNA reads TGCGCCAGCAGCTTGAGCACGTCTGGGGCCAACGTCCTGACTTTC. The J gene is TRBJ2-6, the V gene TRBV5-1; D unclear. CDR3 length equals 15 residues. V dropped 1 base and J dropped 1 base, with 6 bases sitting between them. Germline lookup yields CDR1 SGHRS and CDR2 YFSETQ.

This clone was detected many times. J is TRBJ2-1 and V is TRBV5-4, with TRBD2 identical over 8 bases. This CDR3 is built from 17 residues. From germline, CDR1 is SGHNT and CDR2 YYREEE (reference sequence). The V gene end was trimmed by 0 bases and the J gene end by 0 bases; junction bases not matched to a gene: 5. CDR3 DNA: TGTGCCAGCAGCTTGGCAGCGGGAGCCAGCTCCTACAATGAGCAGTTCTTC. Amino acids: CASSLAAGASSYNEQFF.

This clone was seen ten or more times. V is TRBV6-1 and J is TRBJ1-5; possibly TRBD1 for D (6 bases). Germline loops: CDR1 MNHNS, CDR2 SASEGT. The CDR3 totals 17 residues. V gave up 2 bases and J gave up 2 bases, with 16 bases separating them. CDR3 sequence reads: CASSESVGAWGNQPQHF. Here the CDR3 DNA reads TGTGCCAGCAGTGAATCGGTGGGGGCGTGGGGCAATCAGCCCCAGCATTTT.

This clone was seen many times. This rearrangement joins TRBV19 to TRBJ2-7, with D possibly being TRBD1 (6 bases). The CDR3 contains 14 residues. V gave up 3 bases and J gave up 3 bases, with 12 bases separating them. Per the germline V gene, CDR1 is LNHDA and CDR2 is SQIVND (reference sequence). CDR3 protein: CASSIRSGVYEQYF. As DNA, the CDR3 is TGTGCCAGTAGTATCCGATCAGGGGTCTACGAGCAGTACTTC.

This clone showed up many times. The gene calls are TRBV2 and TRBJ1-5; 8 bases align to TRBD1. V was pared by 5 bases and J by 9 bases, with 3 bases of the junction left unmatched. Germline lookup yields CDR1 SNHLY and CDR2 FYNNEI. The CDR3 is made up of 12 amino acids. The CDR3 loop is CASSLQGGPQHF. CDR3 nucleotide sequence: TGTGCCAGCAGTTTACAGGGGGGGCCCCAGCATTTT. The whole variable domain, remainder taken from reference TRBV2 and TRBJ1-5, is EPEVTQTPSHQVTQMGQEVILRCVPISNHLYFYWYRQILGQKVEFLVSFYNNEISEKSEIFDDQFSVERPDGSNFTLKIRSTKLEDSAMYFCASSLQGGPQHFGDGTRLSIL.

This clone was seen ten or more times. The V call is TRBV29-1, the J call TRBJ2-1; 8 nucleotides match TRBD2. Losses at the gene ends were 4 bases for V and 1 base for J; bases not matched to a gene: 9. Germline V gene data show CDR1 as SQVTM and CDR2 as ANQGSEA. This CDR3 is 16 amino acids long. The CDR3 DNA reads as TGCAGCGTTGTCGGTGAAGCGGGAGTTTCCTACAATGAGCAGTTCTTC. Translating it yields CSVVGEAGVSYNEQFF.

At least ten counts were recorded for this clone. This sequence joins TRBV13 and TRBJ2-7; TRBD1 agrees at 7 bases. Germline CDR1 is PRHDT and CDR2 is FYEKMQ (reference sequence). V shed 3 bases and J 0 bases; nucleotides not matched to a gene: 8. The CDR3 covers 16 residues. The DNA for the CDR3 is TGTGCCAGCAGCTTCGTTCAGGGGGATAACTCCTACGAGCAGTACTTC. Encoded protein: CASSFVQGDNSYEQYF.

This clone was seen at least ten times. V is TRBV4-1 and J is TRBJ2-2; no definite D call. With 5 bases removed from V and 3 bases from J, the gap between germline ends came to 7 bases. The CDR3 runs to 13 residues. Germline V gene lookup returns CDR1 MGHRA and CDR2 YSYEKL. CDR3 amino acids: CASSLRYTGELFF. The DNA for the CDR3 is TGCGCCAGCAGCTTACGGTACACCGGGGAGCTGTTTTTT.

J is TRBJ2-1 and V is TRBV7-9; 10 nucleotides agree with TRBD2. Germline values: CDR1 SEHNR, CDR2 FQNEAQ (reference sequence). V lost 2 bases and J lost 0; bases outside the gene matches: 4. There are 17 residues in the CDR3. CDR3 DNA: TGTGCCAGCAGCTTACCGGCTAGCGGGAGCTCCTACAATGAGCAGTTCTTC. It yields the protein CASSLPASGSSYNEQFF.

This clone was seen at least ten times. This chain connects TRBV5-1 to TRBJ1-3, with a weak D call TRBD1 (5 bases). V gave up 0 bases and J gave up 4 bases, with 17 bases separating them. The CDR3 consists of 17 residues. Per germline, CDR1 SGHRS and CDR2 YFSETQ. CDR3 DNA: TGCGCCAGCAGCTTGGTAACAGGCTCTGTTGGGGGAAACACCATATATTTT. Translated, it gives CASSLVTGSVGGNTIYF.

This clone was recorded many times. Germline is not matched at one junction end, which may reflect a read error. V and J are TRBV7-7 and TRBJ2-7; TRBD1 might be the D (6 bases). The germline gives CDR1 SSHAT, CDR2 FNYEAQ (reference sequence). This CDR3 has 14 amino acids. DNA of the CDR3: TGTGCTAGCAGCCCCTATGGGGGCCCCTACGAGCAGTACTTC. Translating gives CASSPYGGPYEQYF.

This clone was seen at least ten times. In nucleotides, the CDR3 is TGTGCCAGCAGCTTAAGGCTAGCATCTCTGGATGAGCAGTTCTTC. It yields the protein CASSLRLASLDEQFF. This chain links TRBV7-2 with TRBJ2-1; D possibly corresponds to TRBD2 (5 bases). The CDR3 consists of 15 residues. From germline, CDR1 is SGHTA and CDR2 FQGNSA. The V end was cut by 2 bases, the J end by 8 bases, with 16 bases between.

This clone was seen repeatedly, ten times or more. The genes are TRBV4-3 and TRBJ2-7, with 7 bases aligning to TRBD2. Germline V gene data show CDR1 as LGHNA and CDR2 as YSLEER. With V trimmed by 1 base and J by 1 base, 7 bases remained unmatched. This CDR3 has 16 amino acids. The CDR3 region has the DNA TGCGCCAGCAGCCAAGCCTTAGCGGGTGGATCCTACGAGCAGTACTTC. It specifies CASSQALAGGSYEQYF.

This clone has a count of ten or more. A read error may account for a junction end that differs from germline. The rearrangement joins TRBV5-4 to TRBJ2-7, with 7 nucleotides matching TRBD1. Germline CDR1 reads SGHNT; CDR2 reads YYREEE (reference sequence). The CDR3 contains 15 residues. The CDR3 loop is CASSGQQGLTYKQYF. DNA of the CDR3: TGTGCCAGCAGCGGACAACAGGGGCTCACCTACAAGCAGTACTTC. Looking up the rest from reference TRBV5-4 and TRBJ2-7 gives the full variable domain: ETGVTQSPTHLIKTRGQQVTLRCSSQSGHNTVSWYQQALGQGPQFIFQYYREEENGRGNFPPRFSGLQFPNYSSELNVNALELDDSALYLCASSGQQGLTYKQYFGPGTRLTVT.

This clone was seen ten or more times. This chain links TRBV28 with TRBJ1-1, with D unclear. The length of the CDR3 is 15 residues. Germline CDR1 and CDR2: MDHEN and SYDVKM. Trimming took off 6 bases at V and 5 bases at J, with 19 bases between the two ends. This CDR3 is CASSSRPSRRTEAFF. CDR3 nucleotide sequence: TGTGCCAGCAGCTCGCGACCCTCCCGGAGAACTGAAGCTTTCTTT.

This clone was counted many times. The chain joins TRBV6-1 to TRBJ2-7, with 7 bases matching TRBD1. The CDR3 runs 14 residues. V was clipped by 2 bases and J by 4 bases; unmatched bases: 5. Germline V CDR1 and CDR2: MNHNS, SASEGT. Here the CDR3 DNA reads TGTGCCAGCAGTGAATGGGACAGCTCGTACGAGCAGTACTTC. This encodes CASSEWDSSYEQYF.

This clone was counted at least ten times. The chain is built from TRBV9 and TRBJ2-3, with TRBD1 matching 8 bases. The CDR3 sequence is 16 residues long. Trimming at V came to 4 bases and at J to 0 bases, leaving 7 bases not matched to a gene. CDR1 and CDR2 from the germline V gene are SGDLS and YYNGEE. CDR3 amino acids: CASSIRQGNSTDTQYF. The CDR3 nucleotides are TGTGCCAGCAGCATCAGACAGGGGAATAGCACAGATACGCAGTATTTT.

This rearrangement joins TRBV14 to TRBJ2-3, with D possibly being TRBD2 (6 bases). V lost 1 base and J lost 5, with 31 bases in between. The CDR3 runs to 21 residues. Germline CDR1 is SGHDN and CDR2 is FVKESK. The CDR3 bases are TGTGCCAGCAGCCAAGTCCTCGTCCCGGGAGAGGTAGAGGGGTCGTTAGATACGCAGTATTTT. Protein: CASSQVLVPGEVEGSLDTQYF.

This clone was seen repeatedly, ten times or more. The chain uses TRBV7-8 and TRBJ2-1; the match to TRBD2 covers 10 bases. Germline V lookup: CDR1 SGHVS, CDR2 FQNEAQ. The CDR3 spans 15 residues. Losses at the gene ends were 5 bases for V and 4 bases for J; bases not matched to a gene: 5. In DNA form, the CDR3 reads TGTGCCAGCAGCCCCGAGCGGGGGGGGTACAATGAGCAGTTCTTC. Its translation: CASSPERGGYNEQFF.

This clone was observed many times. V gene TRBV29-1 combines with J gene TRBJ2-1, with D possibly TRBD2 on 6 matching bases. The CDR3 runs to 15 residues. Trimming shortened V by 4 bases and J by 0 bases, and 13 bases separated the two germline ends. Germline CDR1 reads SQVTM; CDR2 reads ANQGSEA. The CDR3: CSVAAGRSSYNEQFF. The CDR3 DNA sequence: TGCAGCGTTGCCGCGGGGAGAAGCTCCTACAATGAGCAGTTCTTC.